Listed here are 5 T cell receptor beta chains from one sample, sequenced in a study of identical twins. TCRdb re-called the 5' RACE reads with MiXCR, one entry per CDR3 protein. This table has some 560,000 distinct CDR3 sequences, roughly 9.9% appearing once. The same sample was also used in a study of yellow fever vaccine responses in identical twins.

The sample was PBMCs. These receptors all stem from a woman in her late teens or twenties in good health.

The rearrangement links TRBV4-3 to TRBJ2-5; TRBD2 agrees at 8 bases. Trimming removed 0 bases from V and 6 bases from J; junction bases left unmatched: 9. CDR3 length: 16 amino acids. Per germline, CDR1 LGHNA and CDR2 YSLEER. This chain's CDR3 is CASSQDAAGGMKTQYF. In nucleotides, the CDR3 is TGCGCCAGCAGCCAAGATGCGGCGGGAGGTATGAAGACCCAGTACTTC.

This clonotype has ten or more counts. The genes are TRBV6-2 or TRBV6-3 and TRBJ1-5, with 11 bases matching TRBD1. CDR3 length equals 13 residues. J was trimmed by 8 bases and V by 5 bases; bases with no gene match: 2. Germline CDR1 is MNHEY and CDR2 is SVGEGT. CDR3 region: CASSGTGGKPQHF. The CDR3 nucleotides are TGTGCCAGCAGTGGGACAGGGGGTAAGCCCCAGCATTTT.

In its sample, this clonotype was seen many times. The chain employs TRBV11-2 and TRBJ2-1; possible D gene TRBD1, 5 bases. Germline lookup yields CDR1 SGHAT and CDR2 FQNNGV. Trimming took 1 base from V and 7 from J, leaving 14 bases between them. CDR3 length equals 15 residues. The CDR3 DNA follows: TGTGCCAGCAGCTTAGCTGGGCAGGGTGGGAATGAGCAGTTCTTC. Protein product: CASSLAGQGGNEQFF.

This clonotype turned up a few times. This chain links TRBV12-3 or TRBV12-4 with TRBJ2-7, with a weak D call TRBD1 (7 bases). Trimming removed 4 bases from V and 2 bases from J, with 12 bases in between. This CDR3 comprises 14 residues. CDR3 bases: TGTGCCAGCAGTTCGGGGGACAGAGCCTACGAGCAGTACTTC. It encodes CASSSGDRAYEQYF.

The chain is built from TRBV5-1 and TRBJ1-5; possibly TRBD1 for D (5 bases). The CDR3 runs 15 residues. Trimming left V 0 bases short and J 5 bases short, with 12 bases between. The germline CDR1 and CDR2 sequences are SGHRS and YFSETQ. The DNA for the CDR3 is TGCGCCAGCAGCTTGGGGGGGGGGACGGATCAGCCCCAGCATTTT. Translating gives CASSLGGGTDQPQHF.